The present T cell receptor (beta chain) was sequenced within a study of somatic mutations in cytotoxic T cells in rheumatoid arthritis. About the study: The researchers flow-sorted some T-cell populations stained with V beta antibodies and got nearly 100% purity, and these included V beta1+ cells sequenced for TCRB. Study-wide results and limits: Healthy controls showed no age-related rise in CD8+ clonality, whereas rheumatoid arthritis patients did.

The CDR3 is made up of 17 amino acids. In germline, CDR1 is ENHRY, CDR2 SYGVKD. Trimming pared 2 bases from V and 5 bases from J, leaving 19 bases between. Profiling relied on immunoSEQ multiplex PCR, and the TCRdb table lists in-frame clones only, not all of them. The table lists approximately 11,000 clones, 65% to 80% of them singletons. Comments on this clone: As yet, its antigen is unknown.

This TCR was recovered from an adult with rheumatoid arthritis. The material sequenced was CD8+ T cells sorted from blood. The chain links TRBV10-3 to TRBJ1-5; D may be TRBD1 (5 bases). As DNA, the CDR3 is TGTGCCATCAGTGAGGAAATCTTATTCGGCAGGGATCAGCCCCAGCATTTT. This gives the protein CAISEEILFGRDQPQHF.